Listed below are T cell receptor beta chains from one sample, sequenced in a study of long-term antiretroviral therapy in people with HIV. This table comes from immunoSEQ multiplex PCR, and its TCRdb copy is limited to in-frame clones, with some not included. The sample contains roughly 28,000 clones, 90% to 95% of which appear only once. This specimen was unsorted PBMCs, taken 3.1 years after starting antiretroviral therapy. These receptors were obtained from a man between 18 and 29 years old with HIV. The CDR3 runs from the conserved cysteine through the conserved F or W. D genes are given only for firm matches. Some rows mark clone size as missing; the rest say once, few, many or name a class of expanded clone.

TRBJ1-1 | TRBV29-1 | . | . | CSSYSGTDTEAFF | TGCAGCTCCTACTCAGGGACTGACACTGAAGCTTTCTTT
TRBJ2-7 | TRBV10-3 | once | . | CAIGPGYEQYF | TGTGCCATCGGCCCAGGCTACGAGCAGTACTTC
TRBJ2-7 | TRBV4-3 | . | . | CASSQDRGAYEQYF | TGCGCCAGCAGCCAAGATAGGGGGGCCTACGAGCAGTACTTC
TRBJ2-3 | TRBV7-9 | . | . | CASSYGTATDTQYF | TGTGCCAGCAGCTATGGGACCGCCACAGATACGCAGTATTTT
TRBJ2-2 | TRBV4-1 | . | . | CASSQDPTGELFF | TGCGCCAGCAGCCAAGATCCGACAGGGGAGCTGTTTTTT
TRBJ2-3 | TRBV18 | . | . | CASSPPSGSSPSTDTQYF | TGTGCCAGCTCACCACCTTCGGGCTCCTCCCCCAGCACAGATACGCAGTATTTT
TRBJ2-2 | TRBV9 | . | TRBD2 | CASSVGLASTGELFF | TGTGCCAGCAGCGTAGGACTAGCAAGCACCGGGGAGCTGTTTTTT
TRBJ1-6 | TRBV5-8 | . | TRBD1 | CASSLAETGKAPLHF | TGTGCCAGCAGCTTGGCCGAGACAGGGAAGGCACCCCTCCACTTT
TRBJ1-3 | TRBV18 | . | TRBD1 | CASSPEGTASNTIYF | TGTGCCAGCTCACCAGAGGGGACAGCCTCAAACACCATATATTTT
TRBJ2-5 | TRBV4-3 | . | TRBD1 | CASSQAGQQETQYF | TGCGCCAGCAGCCAAGCGGGACAGCAAGAGACCCAGTACTTC
TRBJ1-2 | TRBV11-2 | . | . | CASSERRTYGYTF | TGTGCCAGCAGCGAAAGGAGGACCTATGGCTACACCTTC
TRBJ1-5 | TRBV9 | once | . | CASSVGYNDANQPQHF | TGTGCCAGCAGCGTAGGATACAATGACGCGAATCAGCCCCAGCATTTT
TRBJ2-4 | TRBV4-1 | . | TRBD2 | CASSLRLAEAKNIQYF | TGCGCCAGCAGCCTCCGACTAGCGGAAGCCAAAAACATTCAGTACTTC
TRBJ1-6 | TRBV19 | . | TRBD1 | CASSAGQYNSPLHF | TGTGCCAGTAGTGCGGGACAGTATAATTCACCCCTCCACTTT
TRBJ1-4 | TRBV5-4 | . | . | CASSLEGARNEKLFF | TGTGCCAGCAGCTTGGAAGGGGCAAGGAACGAAAAACTGTTTTTT
TRBJ2-5 | TRBV28 | . | . | CASSLVETQYF | TGTGCCAGCAGTTTAGTAGAGACCCAGTACTTC
TRBJ2-1 | TRBV5-1 | . | . | CASSLEQTVTVQFF | TGCGCCAGCAGCTTGGAACAGACGGTAACTGTGCAGTTCTTC
TRBJ2-3 | TRBV7-8 | . | . | CASSYGGGVSLGTDTQYF | TGTGCCAGCAGCTACGGAGGGGGGGTCAGCCTGGGCACAGATACGCAGTATTTT
TRBJ2-7 | TRBV1 | . | . | CTSSRAWTSGDTYEQYF | TGCACCAGCAGCCGAGCCTGGACTAGCGGCGACACCTACGAGCAGTACTTC
TRBJ2-7 | TRBV9 | . | TRBD2 | CASSVAAGPGGRYEQYF | TGTGCCAGCAGCGTAGCGGCCGGGCCGGGAGGGCGCTACGAGCAGTACTTC
TRBJ1-5 | TRBV6-6 | few | . | CASIQGSNQPQHF | TGTGCCAGCATACAGGGAAGCAATCAGCCCCAGCATTTT
TRBJ2-1 | TRBV19 | . | . | CASSILLPDYNEQFF | TGTGCCAGTAGTATACTACTACCCGACTACAATGAGCAGTTCTTC
TRBJ1-6 | TRBV16 | few | . | CASSQTGMDSPLHF | TGTGCCAGCAGCCAGACAGGTATGGATTCACCCCTCCACTTT
TRBJ1-3 | TRBV7-6 | . | TRBD1 | CASSRGGSRGLNTIYF | TGTGCCAGCAGCCGTGGGGGGAGCAGGGGGCTGAACACCATATATTTT
TRBJ2-5 | TRBV4-3 | . | . | CASSQRLQTQETQYF | TGCGCCAGCAGCCAAAGGTTGCAGACCCAAGAGACCCAGTACTTC